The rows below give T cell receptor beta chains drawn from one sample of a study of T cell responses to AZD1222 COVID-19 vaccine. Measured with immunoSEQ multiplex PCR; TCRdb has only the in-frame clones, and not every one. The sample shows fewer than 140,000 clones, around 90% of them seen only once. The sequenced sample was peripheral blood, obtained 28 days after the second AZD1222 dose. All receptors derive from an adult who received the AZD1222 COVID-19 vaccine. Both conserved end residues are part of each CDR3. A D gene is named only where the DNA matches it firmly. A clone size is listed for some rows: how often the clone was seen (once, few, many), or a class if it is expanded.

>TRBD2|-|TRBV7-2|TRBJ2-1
CASQLAGVSNEQFF
TGTGCCAGCCAGCTAGCGGGGGTCTCAAATGAGCAGTTCTTC
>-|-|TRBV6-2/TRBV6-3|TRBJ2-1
CASSYNGYVPYNEQFF
TGTGCCAGCAGTTACAACGGCTACGTACCCTACAATGAGCAGTTCTTC
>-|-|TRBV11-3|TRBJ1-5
CASSLGHLRRNQPQHF
TGTGCCAGCAGCTTAGGTCACCTACGACGCAATCAGCCCCAGCATTTT
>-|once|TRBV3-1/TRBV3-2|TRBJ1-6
CASSQDQGSPLHF
TGTGCCAGCAGCCAAGATCAGGGTTCACCCCTCCACTTT
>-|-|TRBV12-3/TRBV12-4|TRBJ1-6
CASSSTRPSPLHF
TGTGCCAGCAGTTCCACTCGACCTTCACCCCTCCACTTT
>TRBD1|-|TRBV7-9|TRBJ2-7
CASSQARTGAIHSYEQYF
TGTGCCAGCAGCCAAGCGAGGACAGGGGCTATCCACTCCTACGAGCAGTACTTC
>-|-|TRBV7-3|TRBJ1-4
CASSPDKGEKLFF
TGTGCCAGCAGCCCGGACAAAGGGGAAAAACTGTTTTTT
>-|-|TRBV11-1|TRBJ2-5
CASSQNVGKETQYF
TGTGCCAGCAGCCAGAACGTGGGCAAAGAGACCCAGTACTTC
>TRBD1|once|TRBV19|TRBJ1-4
CASSIGRGQEKLFF
TGTGCCAGTAGTATAGGGAGGGGGCAGGAAAAACTGTTTTTT
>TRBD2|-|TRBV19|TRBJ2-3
CASSTRTSGITDTQYF
TGTGCCAGTAGTACCCGGACTAGCGGCATAACAGATACGCAGTATTTT
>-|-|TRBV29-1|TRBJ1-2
CSGEQGVDGYTF
TGCAGCGGGGAACAGGGTGTTGATGGCTACACCTTC
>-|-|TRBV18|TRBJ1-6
CASSPEAYNSPLHF
TGTGCCAGCTCACCAGAAGCATATAATTCACCCCTCCACTTT
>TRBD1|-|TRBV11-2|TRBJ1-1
CASSPGTGERSEAFF
TGTGCCAGCAGCCCGGGGACAGGGGAGAGGTCTGAAGCTTTCTTT
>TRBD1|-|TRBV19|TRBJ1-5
CASSGTPGTGRDQPQHF
TGTGCCAGTAGTGGAACACCAGGGACAGGGCGCGATCAGCCCCAGCATTTT
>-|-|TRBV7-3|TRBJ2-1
CASSLNAPSQEQFF
TGTGCCAGCAGCTTAAATGCGCCCTCTCAGGAGCAGTTCTTC
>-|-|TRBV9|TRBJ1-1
CASSGTSGLPTEAFF
TGTGCCAGCAGCGGAACTTCGGGACTTCCGACTGAAGCTTTCTTT
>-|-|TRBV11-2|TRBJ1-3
CASSLGDRHPVGGNTIYF
TGTGCCAGCAGCTTAGGGGATCGGCACCCGGTGGGAGGAAACACCATATATTTT
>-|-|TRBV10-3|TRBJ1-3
CAISEWDFSGNTIYF
TGTGCCATCAGTGAGTGGGACTTCTCTGGAAACACCATATATTTT
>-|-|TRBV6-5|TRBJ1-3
CATEGPGNTIYF
TGTGCCACTGAAGGGCCTGGAAACACCATATATTTT
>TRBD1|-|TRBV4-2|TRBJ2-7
CASSQSSGTGPSEQYF
TGTGCCAGCAGCCAATCGTCTGGGACAGGGCCAAGTGAGCAGTACTTC
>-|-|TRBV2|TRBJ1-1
CAKGGMNTEAFF
TGTGCCAAGGGGGGCATGAACACTGAAGCTTTCTTT
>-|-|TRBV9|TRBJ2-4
CASRVTGTPKNIQYF
TGTGCCAGCAGGGTCACCGGGACCCCCAAAAACATTCAGTACTTC
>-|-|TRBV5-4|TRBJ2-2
CASNGAANTGELFF
TGTGCCAGCAACGGGGCAGCGAACACCGGGGAGCTGTTTTTT
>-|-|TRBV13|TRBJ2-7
CASSLDAYEQYF
TGTGCCAGCAGCCTAGACGCCTACGAGCAGTACTTC
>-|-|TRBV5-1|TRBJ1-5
CASSSAGGQEPQHF
TGCGCCAGCAGCTCCGCGGGGGGCCAAGAGCCCCAGCATTTT